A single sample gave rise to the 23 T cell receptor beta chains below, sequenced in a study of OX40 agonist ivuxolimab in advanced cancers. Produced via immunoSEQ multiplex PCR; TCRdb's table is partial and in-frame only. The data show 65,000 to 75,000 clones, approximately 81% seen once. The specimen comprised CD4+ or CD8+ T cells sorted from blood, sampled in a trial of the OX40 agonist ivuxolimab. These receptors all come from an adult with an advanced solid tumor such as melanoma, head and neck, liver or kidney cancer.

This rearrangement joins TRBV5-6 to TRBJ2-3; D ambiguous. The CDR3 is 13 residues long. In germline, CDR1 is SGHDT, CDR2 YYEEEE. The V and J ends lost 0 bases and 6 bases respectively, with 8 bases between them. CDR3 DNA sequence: TGTGCCAGCAGCTTGGAGTTGATCGATACGCAGTATTTT. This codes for CASSLELIDTQYF.

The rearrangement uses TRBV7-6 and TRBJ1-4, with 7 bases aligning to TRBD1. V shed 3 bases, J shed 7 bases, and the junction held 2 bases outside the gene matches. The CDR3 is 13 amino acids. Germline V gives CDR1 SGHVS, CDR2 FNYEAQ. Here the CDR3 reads CASSLTGSEKLFF. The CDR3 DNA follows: TGTGCCAGCAGCTTGACAGGGAGTGAAAAACTGTTTTTT.

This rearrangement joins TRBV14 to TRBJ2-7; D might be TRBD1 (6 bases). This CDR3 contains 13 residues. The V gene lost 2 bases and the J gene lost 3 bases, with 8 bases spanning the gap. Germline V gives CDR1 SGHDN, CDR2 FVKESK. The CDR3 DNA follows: TGTGCCAGCAGCCAAATGGGACACTACGAGCAGTACTTC. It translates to CASSQMGHYEQYF.

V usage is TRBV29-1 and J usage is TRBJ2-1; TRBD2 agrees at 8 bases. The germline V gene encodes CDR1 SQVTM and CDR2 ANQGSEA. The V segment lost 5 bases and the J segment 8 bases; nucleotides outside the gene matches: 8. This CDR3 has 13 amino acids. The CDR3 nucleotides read TGCAGCGTTAGAAGCGGGAGAGGGTATGAGCAGTTCTTC. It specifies CSVRSGRGYEQFF.

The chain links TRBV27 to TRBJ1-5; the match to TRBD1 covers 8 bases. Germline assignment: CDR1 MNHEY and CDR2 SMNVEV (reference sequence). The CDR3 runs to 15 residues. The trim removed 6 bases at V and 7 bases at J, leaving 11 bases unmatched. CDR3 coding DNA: TGTGCCAGCAGCTCCCTCGGACAGGGAAGACAGCCCCAGCATTTT. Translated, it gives CASSSLGQGRQPQHF.

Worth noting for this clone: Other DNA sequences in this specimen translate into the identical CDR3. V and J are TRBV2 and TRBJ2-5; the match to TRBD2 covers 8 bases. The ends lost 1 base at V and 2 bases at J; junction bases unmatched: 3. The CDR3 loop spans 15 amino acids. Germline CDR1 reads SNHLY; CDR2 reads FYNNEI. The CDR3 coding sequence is TGTGCCAGCAGTGAAGACGGGGGGGATCAAGAGACCCAGTACTTC. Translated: CASSEDGGDQETQYF.

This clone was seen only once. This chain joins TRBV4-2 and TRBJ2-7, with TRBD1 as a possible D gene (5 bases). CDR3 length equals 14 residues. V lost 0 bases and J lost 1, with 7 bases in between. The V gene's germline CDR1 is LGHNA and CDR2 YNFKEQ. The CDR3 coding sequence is TGTGCCAGCAGCCAAGAAGACAGATCCTACGAGCAGTACTTC. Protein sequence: CASSQEDRSYEQYF.

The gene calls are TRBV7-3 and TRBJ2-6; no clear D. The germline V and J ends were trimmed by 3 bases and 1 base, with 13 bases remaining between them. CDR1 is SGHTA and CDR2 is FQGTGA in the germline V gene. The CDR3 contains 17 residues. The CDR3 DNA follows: TGTGCCAGCAGCTTCCAAACGGGTGAATCTGGGGCCAACGTCCTGACTTTC. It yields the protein CASSFQTGESGANVLTF.

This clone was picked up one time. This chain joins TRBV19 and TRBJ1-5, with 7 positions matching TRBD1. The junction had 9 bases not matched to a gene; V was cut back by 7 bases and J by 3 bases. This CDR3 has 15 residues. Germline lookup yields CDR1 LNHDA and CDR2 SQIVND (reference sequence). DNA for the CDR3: TGTGCCAGTAAGGGGGCCGGGGGTATCAATCAGCCCCAGCATTTT. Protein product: CASKGAGGINQPQHF.

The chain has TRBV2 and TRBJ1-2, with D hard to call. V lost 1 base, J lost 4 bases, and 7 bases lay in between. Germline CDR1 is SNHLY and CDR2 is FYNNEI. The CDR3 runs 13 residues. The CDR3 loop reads CASSEGSAYGYTF. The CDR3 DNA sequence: TGTGCCAGCAGTGAAGGGTCCGCCTATGGCTACACCTTC.

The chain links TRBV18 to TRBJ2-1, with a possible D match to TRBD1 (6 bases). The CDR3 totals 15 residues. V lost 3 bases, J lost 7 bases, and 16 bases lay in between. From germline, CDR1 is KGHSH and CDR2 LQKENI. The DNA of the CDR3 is TGTGCCAGCTCACCCCCTCCGGTCCAGGGGAATGAGCAGTTCTTC. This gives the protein CASSPPPVQGNEQFF.

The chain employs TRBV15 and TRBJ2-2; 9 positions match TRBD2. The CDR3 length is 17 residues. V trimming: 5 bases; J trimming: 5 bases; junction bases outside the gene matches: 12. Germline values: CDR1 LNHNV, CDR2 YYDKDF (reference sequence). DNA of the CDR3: TGTGCCACCAGCCTCGCCCCCAGCGGGAGGTTTACCGGGGAGCTGTTTTTT. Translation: CATSLAPSGRFTGELFF.

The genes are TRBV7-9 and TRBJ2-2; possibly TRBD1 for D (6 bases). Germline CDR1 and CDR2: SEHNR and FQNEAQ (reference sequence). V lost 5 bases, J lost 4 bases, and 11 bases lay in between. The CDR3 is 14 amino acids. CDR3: CASSQQGSTGELFF. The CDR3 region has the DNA TGTGCCAGCAGCCAACAGGGAAGCACCGGGGAGCTGTTTTTT. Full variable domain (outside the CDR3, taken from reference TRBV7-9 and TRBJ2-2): DTGVSQNPRHKITKRGQNVTFRCDPISEHNRLYWYRQTLGQGPEFLTYFQNEAQLEKSRLLSDRFSAERPKGSFSTLEIQRTEQGDSAMYLCASSQQGSTGELFFGEGSRLTVL.

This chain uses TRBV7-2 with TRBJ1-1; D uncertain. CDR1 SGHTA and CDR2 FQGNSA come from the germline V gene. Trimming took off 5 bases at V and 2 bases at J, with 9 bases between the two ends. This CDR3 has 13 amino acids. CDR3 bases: TGTGCCAGCAGCCAGAACAGAAACACTGAAGCTTTCTTT. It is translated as CASSQNRNTEAFF. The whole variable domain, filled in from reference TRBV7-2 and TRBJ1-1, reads GAGVSQSPSNKVTEKGKDVELRCDPISGHTALYWYRQSLGQGLEFLIYFQGNSAPDKSGLPSDRFSAERTGGSVSTLTIQRTQQEDSAVYLCASSQNRNTEAFFGQGTRLTVV.

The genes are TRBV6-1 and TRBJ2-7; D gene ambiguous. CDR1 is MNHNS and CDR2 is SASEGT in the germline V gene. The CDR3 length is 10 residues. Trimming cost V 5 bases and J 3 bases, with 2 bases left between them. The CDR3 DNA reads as TGTGCCAGCAGTAACTACGAGCAGTACTTC. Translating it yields CASSNYEQYF.

The CDR3 is CASSPRLAGMSYNEQFF. CDR3 in DNA: TGTGCCAGCAGCCCGAGACTAGCGGGGATGTCCTACAATGAGCAGTTCTTC. The gene calls are TRBV7-6 and TRBJ2-1; TRBD2 agrees at 11 bases. The CDR3 covers 17 residues. The V segment lost 5 bases and the J segment 1 base; nucleotides outside the gene matches: 7. Germline V gives CDR1 SGHVS, CDR2 FNYEAQ. The full variable domain, its missing parts supplied by reference TRBV7-6 and TRBJ2-1, is GAGVSQSPRYKVTKRGQDVALRCDPISGHVSLYWYRQALGQGPEFLTYFNYEAQQDKSGLPNDRFSAERPEGSISTLTIQRTEQRDSAMYRCASSPRLAGMSYNEQFFGPGTRLTVL.

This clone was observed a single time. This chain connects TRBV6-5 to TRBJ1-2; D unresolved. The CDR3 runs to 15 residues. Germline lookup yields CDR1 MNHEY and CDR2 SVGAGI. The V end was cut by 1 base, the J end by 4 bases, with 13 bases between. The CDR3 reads CASSYLGRRAYGYTF. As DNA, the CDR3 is TGTGCCAGCAGTTACTTAGGACGTCGGGCCTATGGCTACACCTTC.

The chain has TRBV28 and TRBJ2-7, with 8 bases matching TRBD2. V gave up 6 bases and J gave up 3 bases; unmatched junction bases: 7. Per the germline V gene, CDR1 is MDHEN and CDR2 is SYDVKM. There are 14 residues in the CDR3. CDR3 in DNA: TGTGCCAGCAGCCCTACGGGACTAGACTACGAGCAGTACTTC. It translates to CASSPTGLDYEQYF.

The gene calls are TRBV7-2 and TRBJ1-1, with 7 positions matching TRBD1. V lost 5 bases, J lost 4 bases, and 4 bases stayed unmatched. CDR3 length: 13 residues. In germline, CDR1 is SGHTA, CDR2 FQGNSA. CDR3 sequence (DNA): TGTGCCAGCAGCCGACAGGGTGGCACTGAAGCTTTCTTT. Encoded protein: CASSRQGGTEAFF.

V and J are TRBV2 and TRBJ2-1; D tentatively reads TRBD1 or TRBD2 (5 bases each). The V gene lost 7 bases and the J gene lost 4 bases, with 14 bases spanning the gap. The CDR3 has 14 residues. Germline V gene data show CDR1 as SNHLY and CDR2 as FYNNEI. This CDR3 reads CASNRDRSYNEQFF. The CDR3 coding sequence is TGTGCCAGCAACCGGGACCGATCGTACAATGAGCAGTTCTTC.

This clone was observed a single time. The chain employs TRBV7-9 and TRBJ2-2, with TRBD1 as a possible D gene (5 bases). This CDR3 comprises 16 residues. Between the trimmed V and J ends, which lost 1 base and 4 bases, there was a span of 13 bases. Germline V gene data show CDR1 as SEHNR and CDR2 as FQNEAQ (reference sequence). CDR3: CASSLDPGIGTGELFF. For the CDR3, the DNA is TGTGCCAGCAGCTTAGACCCAGGGATTGGCACCGGGGAGCTGTTTTTT. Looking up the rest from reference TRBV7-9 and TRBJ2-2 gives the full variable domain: DTGVSQNPRHKITKRGQNVTFRCDPISEHNRLYWYRQTLGQGPEFLTYFQNEAQLEKSRLLSDRFSAERPKGSFSTLEIQRTEQGDSAMYLCASSLDPGIGTGELFFGEGSRLTVL.

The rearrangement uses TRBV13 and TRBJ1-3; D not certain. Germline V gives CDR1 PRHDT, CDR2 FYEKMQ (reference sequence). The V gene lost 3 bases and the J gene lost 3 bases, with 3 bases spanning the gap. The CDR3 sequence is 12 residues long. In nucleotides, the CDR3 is TGTGCCAGCAGCTTCAGTGGAAACACCATATATTTT. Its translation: CASSFSGNTIYF.

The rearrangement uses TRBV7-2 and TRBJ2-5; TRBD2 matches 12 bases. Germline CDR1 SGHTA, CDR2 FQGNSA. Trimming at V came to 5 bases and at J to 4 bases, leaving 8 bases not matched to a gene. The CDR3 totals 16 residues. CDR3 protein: CASSPRGLAGTETQYF. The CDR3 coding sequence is TGTGCCAGCAGCCCCAGAGGACTAGCGGGGACAGAGACCCAGTACTTC.